These 29 T cell receptor beta chains share one sample of origin, sequenced in a study of shared clonotypes between healthy human individuals. Generated by immunoSEQ multiplex PCR, the TCRdb table keeps only in-frame clones and is missing some. This table has hundreds of thousands of clones, around 75% appearing once. The sequencing input was PBMCs. The receptors derive from a woman in her 40s in good health. Some clones in this sample may be carry-over from other donors' samples.

Here the CDR3 DNA reads TGTGCCAGCAGTCTGACCAGGGATCCCGGGGAGCTGTTTTTT. Its translation: CASSLTRDPGELFF. The chain has TRBV6-5 and TRBJ2-2, with D perhaps TRBD1 (5 bases). The V gene's germline CDR1 is MNHEY and CDR2 SVGAGI. V lost 5 bases to trimming and J lost 6 bases, with 13 bases between them. The CDR3 is made up of 14 amino acids.

This clone appeared a few times. The chain employs TRBV10-3 and TRBJ2-4; TRBD1 agrees at 8 bases. The CDR3 is made up of 17 amino acids. J gave up 0 bases and V 5 bases, and 9 bases lay outside the gene matches. CDR1 and CDR2 (germline): ENHRY, SYGVKD. This CDR3 reads CAISTGQASLAKNIQYF. The CDR3, as DNA: TGTGCCATCAGTACGGGACAGGCGTCATTAGCCAAAAACATTCAGTACTTC.

The chain links TRBV6-6 to TRBJ1-5, with D unclear. The CDR3 contains 15 residues. CDR1 is MNHNY and CDR2 is SVGAGI in the germline V gene (reference sequence). The V gene lost 4 bases and the J gene lost 3 bases, with 13 bases spanning the gap. The CDR3 coding sequence is TGTGCCAGCAGTTTCGATGCCCCCCCCAATCAGCCCCAGCATTTT. It is translated as CASSFDAPPNQPQHF.

This clone has ten or more counts. The chain is built from TRBV6-1 and TRBJ2-2, with a tentative D call TRBD1 (6 bases). The CDR3 is made up of 15 amino acids. Trimming shortened V by 1 base and J by 1 base, and 7 bases separated the two germline ends. Per the germline V gene, CDR1 is MNHNS and CDR2 is SASEGT. The CDR3 reads CASSEGGLNTGELFF. The CDR3 DNA reads as TGTGCCAGCAGTGAAGGGGGGCTGAACACCGGGGAGCTGTTTTTT.

The chain employs TRBV2 and TRBJ2-1; 10 nucleotides match TRBD2. With 8 bases clipped from V and 5 bases from J, the junction kept 3 bases outside the gene matches. The length of the CDR3 is 13 residues. Germline assignment: CDR1 SNHLY and CDR2 FYNNEI. The CDR3 here is CASSSGRHNEQFF. The DNA for the CDR3 is TGTGCCAGCTCTAGCGGGAGACACAATGAGCAGTTCTTC.

V is TRBV5-1 and J is TRBJ2-2, with D possibly being TRBD1 (5 bases). The CDR3 spans 14 residues. Per germline, CDR1 SGHRS and CDR2 YFSETQ. The V and J ends lost 5 bases and 2 bases respectively, with 10 bases between them. CDR3 amino acids: CASSQGLNTGELFF. CDR3 bases: TGCGCCAGCAGTCAGGGCCTTAACACCGGGGAGCTGTTTTTT.

This chain connects TRBV19 to TRBJ2-7; 8 bases agree with TRBD2. The CDR3 sequence is 13 residues long. The germline V gene encodes CDR1 LNHDA and CDR2 SQIVND (reference sequence). After removal of 7 bases from V and 7 bases from J, the junction contained 9 bases not matched to a gene. The chain's CDR3 is CASKSSGPGEQYF. Written as DNA, the CDR3 is TGTGCCAGTAAGTCTAGCGGGCCGGGGGAGCAGTACTTC.

The V gene is TRBV7-2, the J gene TRBJ1-5; D remains unclear. CDR1 and CDR2 (germline): SGHTA, FQGNSA. Deletions cut 1 base from V and 4 bases from J, with 8 bases between. The CDR3 spans 14 residues. The CDR3 DNA sequence: TGTGCCAGCAGCTTAGTTTCGGAGAATCAGCCCCAGCATTTT. Translated: CASSLVSENQPQHF.

This clone was picked up one time. The chain is built from TRBV11-2 and TRBJ1-1, with D hard to call. Germline-derived CDR1 and CDR2 are SGHAT and FQNNGV. CDR3 length: 14 amino acids. V lost 2 bases, J lost 1 base, and 8 bases lay in between. The CDR3 sequence: CASSLRASNTEAFF. Here the CDR3 DNA reads TGTGCCAGCAGCTTAAGGGCTTCGAACACTGAAGCTTTCTTT.

The chain has TRBV4-3 and TRBJ2-2; the D is unclear. Germline lookup yields CDR1 LGHNA and CDR2 YSLEER. CDR3 length: 15 residues. The V end lost 1 base, the J end lost 1 base, and 7 bases lay between the germline ends. CDR3 sequence: CASSQVALNTGELFF. The CDR3, as DNA: TGCGCCAGCAGCCAAGTCGCCCTGAACACCGGGGAGCTGTTTTTT.

In DNA, the CDR3 is TGCAGCGCCACAAGGGCTGCTGCTGAAGCTTTCTTT. Amino acid sequence: CSATRAAAEAFF. The chain joins TRBV29-1 to TRBJ1-1; no definite D call. This CDR3 region has 12 residues. Trimming stripped 7 bases from V and 6 bases from J, with 15 bases between. Per the germline V gene, CDR1 is SQVTM and CDR2 is ANQGSEA.

The V and J genes are TRBV7-2 and TRBJ2-1; 12 bases align to TRBD2. V trimming: 5 bases; J trimming: 2 bases; junction bases outside the gene matches: 7. The V gene's germline CDR1 is SGHTA and CDR2 FQGNSA. This CDR3 has 17 amino acids. CDR3 amino acids: CASSGRGLAGTYNEQFF. For the CDR3, the DNA is TGTGCCAGCAGCGGTAGGGGACTAGCGGGCACCTACAATGAGCAGTTCTTC.

V and J are TRBV20-1 and TRBJ2-5; the D gene is possibly TRBD2 (6 bases). The J call could be wrong; TRBJ2-7 is a better fit for the DNA end. Looked up from germline, CDR1 is DFQATT and CDR2 is SNEGSKA (reference sequence). The CDR3 has 11 residues. CDR3 DNA sequence: TGCGCCCCTAGCGTTACCGACGAGCAGTACTTC. Translation: CAPSVTDEQYF.

The V gene is TRBV7-3, the J gene TRBJ2-3, with D possibly being TRBD1 (6 bases). CDR3 length equals 14 residues. Per the germline V gene, CDR1 is SGHTA and CDR2 is FQGTGA. Trimming left V 6 bases short and J 1 base short, with 11 bases between. The CDR3 bases are TGTGCCAGCAGTCCGTCAGGGGGCACAGATACGCAGTATTTT. Its protein is CASSPSGGTDTQYF.

The chain combines TRBV9 with TRBJ2-1, with TRBD2 identical over 12 bases. This CDR3 spans 15 amino acids. Germline-derived CDR1 and CDR2 are SGDLS and YYNGEE. Trimming at V came to 4 bases and at J to 7 bases, leaving 6 bases not matched to a gene. CDR3 coding DNA: TGTGCCAGCAGCTTGACTAGCGGGAGTGGGAATGAGCAGTTCTTC. Translation: CASSLTSGSGNEQFF.

This clone has only one observation. This rearrangement joins TRBV28 to TRBJ2-7; D call uncertain. The germline V gene has CDR1 MDHEN and CDR2 SYDVKM. The V end lost 5 bases, the J end lost 0 bases, and 5 bases lay between the germline ends. The CDR3 extends over 12 amino acids. CDR3 residues: CASSESSYEQYF. The CDR3, as DNA: TGTGCCAGCAGTGAAAGCTCCTACGAGCAGTACTTC.

V is TRBV29-1 and J is TRBJ2-5; D possibly corresponds to TRBD2 (5 bases). Judging by the DNA end, TRBJ2-7 fits better; the J call may be wrong. Looked up from germline, CDR1 is SQVTM and CDR2 is ANQGSEA. CDR3 length: 13 residues. Here the CDR3 DNA reads TGCAGCTTCCGGGAAGGCCCGTTCGGCGAGCAGTACTTC. It translates to CSFREGPFGEQYF.

This chain joins TRBV4-1 and TRBJ1-2; D not certain. V gave up 4 bases and J gave up 5 bases, with 14 bases separating them. This CDR3 contains 14 residues. Germline assignment: CDR1 MGHRA and CDR2 YSYEKL. The CDR3 DNA reads as TGCGCCAGCAGCCCCATGGGGAACTTATATGGCTACACCTTC. Amino acids: CASSPMGNLYGYTF.

The rearrangement links TRBV28 to TRBJ2-5; either TRBD1 or TRBD2 may supply D (6 bases each). This CDR3 has 14 amino acids. In germline, CDR1 is MDHEN, CDR2 SYDVKM. Trimming shortened V by 6 bases and J by 5 bases, and 16 bases separated the two germline ends. The CDR3 here is CASRGWRGMETQYF. As DNA, the CDR3 is TGTGCCAGCAGGGGCTGGAGGGGGATGGAGACCCAGTACTTC.

The chain couples TRBV5-1 to TRBJ2-2; no clear D gene. Trimming removed 3 bases from V and 4 bases from J, with 19 bases in between. The length of the CDR3 is 17 residues. Germline CDR1 and CDR2: SGHRS and YFSETQ. The CDR3 bases are TGCGCCAGCAGCTCGACACCCGTTTCTGGCAGCACCGGGGAGCTGTTTTTT. It encodes CASSSTPVSGSTGELFF.

The chain carries TRBV19 and TRBJ1-2; TRBD1 is a possible D gene (5 bases). This CDR3 spans 13 amino acids. Germline-derived CDR1 and CDR2 are LNHDA and SQIVND (reference sequence). Deletions cut 5 bases from V and 8 bases from J, with 15 bases between. Here the CDR3 reads CASSGTAREGYTF. DNA of the CDR3: TGTGCCAGTAGTGGGACTGCAAGGGAAGGCTACACCTTC.

J is TRBJ1-3 and V is TRBV7-2, with D possibly being TRBD1 (5 bases). The CDR3 runs to 17 residues. The V and J ends lost 2 bases and 3 bases respectively, with 17 bases between them. Germline lookup yields CDR1 SGHTA and CDR2 FQGNSA. The CDR3 DNA follows: TGTGCCAGCAGCTTATGGGGGGAGAGTCCTTTTGGAAACACCATATATTTT. Translation: CASSLWGESPFGNTIYF.

The chain uses TRBV5-4 and TRBJ2-3; D is undetermined. The CDR3 consists of 18 residues. The V end lost 0 bases, the J end lost 0 bases, and 17 bases lay between the germline ends. The germline CDR1 and CDR2 sequences are SGHNT and YYREEE (reference sequence). The CDR3, as DNA: TGTGCCAGCAGCTTGGCCCTCGGAAAGGGCCCTAGCACAGATACGCAGTATTTT. Translated, it gives CASSLALGKGPSTDTQYF.

The chain is built from TRBV7-2 and TRBJ1-5; D is uncertain. CDR1 SGHTA and CDR2 FQGNSA come from the germline V gene. Trimming removed 1 base from V and 4 bases from J, with 14 bases in between. The CDR3 totals 16 residues. The DNA for the CDR3 is TGTGCCAGCAGCTTAGTTGGGGTCCACGGTAATCAGCCCCAGCATTTT. Its translation: CASSLVGVHGNQPQHF.

The chain couples TRBV4-1 to TRBJ2-5, with D perhaps matching TRBD1 or TRBD2 (5 bases each). CDR1 is MGHRA, CDR2 YSYEKL, per germline. The CDR3 spans 15 residues. Trimming shortened V by 4 bases and J by 5 bases, and 17 bases separated the two germline ends. The CDR3 DNA reads as TGCGCCAGCAGCCCGATCCCGGGATGGGGGGAGACCCAGTACTTC. Residues: CASSPIPGWGETQYF.

The V call is TRBV27, the J call TRBJ2-5; 7 bases match TRBD1. Near its end, the DNA agrees better with TRBJ2-7, so the J call may be wrong. The V gene's germline CDR1 is MNHEY and CDR2 SMNVEV (reference sequence). The CDR3 length is 14 residues. CDR3 bases: TGTGCCAGCAGTATGAAGGGGGCGGAGTACGAGCAGTACTTC. This sequence encodes CASSMKGAEYEQYF.

The chain links TRBV28 to TRBJ2-2, with 11 bases identical to TRBD2. The V gene end was trimmed by 5 bases and the J gene end by 0 bases; junction bases not matched to a gene: 5. Germline V gives CDR1 MDHEN, CDR2 SYDVKM. The CDR3 spans 17 residues. The CDR3 here is CASSRRGLAANTGELFF. The CDR3 bases are TGTGCCAGCAGTCGGAGGGGACTAGCGGCGAACACCGGGGAGCTGTTTTTT.

V usage is TRBV28 and J usage is TRBJ1-5, with D unresolved. Germline CDR1 reads MDHEN; CDR2 reads SYDVKM. V dropped 8 bases and J dropped 4 bases, with 9 bases sitting between them. The length of the CDR3 is 12 residues. The CDR3 DNA follows: TGTGCCAGCCACGGTCCAAATCAGCCCCAGCATTTT. Encoded protein: CASHGPNQPQHF.

The V and J genes are TRBV10-2 and TRBJ2-7; TRBD2 agrees at 9 bases. The CDR3 contains 14 residues. Trimming took 6 bases from V and 3 from J; bases not matched to a gene: 6. Germline V gene sequence: CDR1 WSHSY, CDR2 SAAADI. The CDR3 bases are TGCGCCAGCAGCCTGACTAGCGGCTACTACGAGCAGTACTTC. Protein sequence: CASSLTSGYYEQYF.